This entry concerns a single TCR beta chain. What it recognizes is unknown. These data are taken from a study of vaccination effects on CD4 cells after COVID-19. The germline V gene has CDR1 MDHEN and CDR2 SYDVKM. Trimming at V came to 5 bases and at J to 7 bases, leaving 20 bases not matched to a gene. The CDR3 contains 19 residues. The assay was immunoSEQ multiplex PCR, and TCRdb's table has in-frame clones only and misses some. The table includes about 70,000 clones, roughly 73% detected once. With the ViraFEST assay, the study expanded antigen-specific CD4+ T cells using viral peptide pools, then sequenced them. Culture lasted over 9 days before CD4+ T cell isolation. Infection dated between March and December 2020, before the Alpha, Beta and Delta variants reached the United States. The negative control culture used an HIV-1 Nef peptide pool.

The clonotype originates from a human donor who had a prior SARS-CoV-2 infection. The sample consisted of CD4+ T cells from PBMCs cultured with HIV peptides, taken before COVID-19 vaccination. Subset indicated: HIV-1 Nef peptide pool negative control/reference culture. This chain connects TRBV28 to TRBJ2-4; 10 bases map to TRBD2. In DNA, the CDR3 is TGTGCCAGCAGTCTCAATATGGATAGCGGGAGGCATTTGGGGAACATTCAGTACTTC. Encoded protein: CASSLNMDSGRHLGNIQYF.